This entry lists 4 T cell receptor beta chains sequenced from one sample in a study of CD8 T cells in ankylosing spondylitis. TCRdb redid the calling of the 5' RACE reads with MiXCR, one entry per CDR3 protein. The sample lists 200,000 to 250,000 distinct CDR3 sequences; roughly 24% were seen once. Sequenced material: blood, either unsorted or a sorted T cell fraction (not recorded which). These receptors were collected from a male donor with ankylosing spondylitis or in good health (not recorded which).

This clonotype was recorded many times. The genes are TRBV29-1 and TRBJ2-1; 8 bases agree with TRBD2. Germline V gene lookup returns CDR1 SQVTM and CDR2 ANQGSEA. The CDR3 loop spans 14 amino acids. Trimming took 5 bases from V and 6 from J; bases not matched to a gene: 9. The DNA for the CDR3 is TGCAGCGTTTCGGGGGCAGCGGGAGTCAATGAGCAGTTCTTC. Encoded protein: CSVSGAAGVNEQFF.

This clonotype appeared many times. The chain couples TRBV12-3 or TRBV12-4 to TRBJ1-4, with 7 nucleotides matching TRBD1. V trimming: 8 bases; J trimming: 8 bases; junction bases outside the gene matches: 8. This CDR3 has 13 residues. The CDR3 region is CASSGTVREKLFF. The CDR3, as DNA: TGTGCCAGCTCCGGGACAGTACGGGAAAAACTGTTTTTT.

In its sample, this clonotype was seen once. This sequence joins TRBV12-5 and TRBJ2-1; either TRBD1 or TRBD2 may supply D (5 bases each). The V end was cut by 6 bases, the J end by 13 bases, with 16 bases between. CDR1 is LGHNT and CDR2 is FRNRAP in the germline V gene. This CDR3 is 12 amino acids long. The CDR3 loop is CASGIGARLQFF. The CDR3 DNA follows: TGTGCTAGTGGGATCGGGGCTAGATTACAGTTCTTC.

This clonotype appeared many times. V is TRBV4-1 and J is TRBJ2-2, with D possibly TRBD2 on 6 matching bases. Germline loops: CDR1 MGHRA, CDR2 YSYEKL. V shed 3 bases and J shed 2 bases, with 13 bases lying between them. The CDR3 totals 16 residues. The CDR3: CASSQSGTPNTGELFF. The DNA of the CDR3 is TGCGCCAGCAGCCAGTCCGGGACTCCTAACACCGGGGAGCTGTTTTTT.